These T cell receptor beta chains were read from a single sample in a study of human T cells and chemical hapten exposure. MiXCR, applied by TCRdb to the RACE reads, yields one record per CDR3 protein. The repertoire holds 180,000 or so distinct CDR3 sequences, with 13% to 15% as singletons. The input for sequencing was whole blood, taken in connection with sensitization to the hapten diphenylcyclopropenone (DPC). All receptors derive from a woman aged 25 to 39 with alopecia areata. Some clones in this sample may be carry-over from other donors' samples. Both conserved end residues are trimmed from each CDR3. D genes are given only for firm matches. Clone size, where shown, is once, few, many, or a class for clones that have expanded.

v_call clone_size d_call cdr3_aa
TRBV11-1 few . ASSPGGLYTQY
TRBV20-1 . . SAMEGVRTEAF
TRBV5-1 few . ASSLEATSYEQY
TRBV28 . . ATENPTNYEQY
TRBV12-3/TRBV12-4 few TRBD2 ASSWTSGGGGQY
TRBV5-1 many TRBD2 ASSLRTSSYNEQF
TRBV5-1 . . ASSVSLRGAGYEQY
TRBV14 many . ASSQLQGASGYT
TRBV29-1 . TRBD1 SVARTGGSQEEQF
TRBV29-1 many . SVEGPGTQY
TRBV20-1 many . SAREAGRETQY
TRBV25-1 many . ASSPPGRQETQY
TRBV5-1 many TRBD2 ASSTGTSPYNEQF
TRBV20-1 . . SGKDTNNQPQH
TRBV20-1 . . SATGPNTGELF
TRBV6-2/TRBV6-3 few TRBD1 ASSARTGWGTDTQY
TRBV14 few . ASSQANRVANEKLF
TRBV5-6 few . ASRTTGTAEETQY
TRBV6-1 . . ASSASIETQY
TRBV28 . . ASSNFLATGELF
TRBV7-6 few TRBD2 ASSSGLAGSTDTQY
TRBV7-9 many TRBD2 ASSLVAGGQETQY
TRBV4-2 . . ASSQAPTASAAEAF
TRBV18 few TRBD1 ASSTGQETQY
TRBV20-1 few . SASPSLGAGGR
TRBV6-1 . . ASSEAWQGKGYT
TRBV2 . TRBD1 ASQYWRDRGRTPYEQY
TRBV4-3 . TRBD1 ASSRGRAYNSPLH
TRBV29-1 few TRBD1 SVEDLGQKY
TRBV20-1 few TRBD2 SAQGTLAGYNEQF
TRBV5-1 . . ASKERQVWSTEAF
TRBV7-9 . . ASSLFPTLPYEQY
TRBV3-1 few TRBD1 ASSRTGRDSPLH
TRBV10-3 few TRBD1 AISVKGQTTGELF
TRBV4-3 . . ASSQGLTTYEQY
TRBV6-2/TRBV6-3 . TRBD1 ASSQGAGTEAF
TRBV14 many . ASSQDKWGEQF
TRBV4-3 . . ASSHAGQPYGYT
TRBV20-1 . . SAAARSGGTDTQY
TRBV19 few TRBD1 ASSMVMDRGNQPQH
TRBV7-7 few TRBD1 ASSLNRGSGELF
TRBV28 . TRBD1 ASSSGGDEKLF
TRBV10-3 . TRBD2 AISEIAGGTYEQY
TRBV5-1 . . ASSLVDKNTEAF
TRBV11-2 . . ASTTLAGKNIQY
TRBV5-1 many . ASSLAGSGANVLT
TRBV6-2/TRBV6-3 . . ASSFTGTPMNTEAF
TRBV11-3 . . ASSLDDSAWGWRQY
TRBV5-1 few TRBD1 ASSSQGTGAYEQY
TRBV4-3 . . ASSQDRAGYEQY
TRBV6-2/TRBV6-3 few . ASSNPMRGAGNQPQH
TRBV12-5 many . ASGFYGRNEQF
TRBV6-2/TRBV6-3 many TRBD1 ATSNPTGDFYGYT